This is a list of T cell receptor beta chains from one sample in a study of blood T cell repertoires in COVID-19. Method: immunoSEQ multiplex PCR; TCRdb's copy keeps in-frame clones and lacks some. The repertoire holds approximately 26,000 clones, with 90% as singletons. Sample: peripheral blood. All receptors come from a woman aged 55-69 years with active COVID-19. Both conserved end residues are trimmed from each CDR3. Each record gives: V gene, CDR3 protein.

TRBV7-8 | ASSSPSGGLGETQY
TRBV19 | ASSIVRFRTGGIQHNEQF
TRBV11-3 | ASSLSPNTDTQY
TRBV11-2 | ASSLAGWGQGAVNTEAF
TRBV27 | ASSLSGQGEQY
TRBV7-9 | ASSLAGTPRELF
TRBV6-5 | ASMVEGSNQPQH
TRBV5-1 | ASSFPINEQF
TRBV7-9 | ASTEAPGSHNEQF
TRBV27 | ASSTQGNLPQH
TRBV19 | ASSIQGKSPLH
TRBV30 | AVRQGINAGELF
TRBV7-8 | ASNLGGGESYEQY
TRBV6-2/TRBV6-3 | ASSTGTSGSYIGELF
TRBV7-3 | ASSLNGLANTGELF
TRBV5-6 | ASSLDPAGRVMDEQF
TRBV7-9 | ASSSGLQETQY
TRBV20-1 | SANRGYEQY
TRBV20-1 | SASSEQF
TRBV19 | ASSPGRDLYEQY
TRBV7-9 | ASSRLGGTTETQY
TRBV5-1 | ASSLVHRGEEQY
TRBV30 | AWRLNRVRGEAF
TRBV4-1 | ASSRGGVMNTEAF
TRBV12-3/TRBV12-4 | ASSSYGGYT
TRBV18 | ASSPDGGAEAF
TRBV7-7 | ASSPRGPQETQY
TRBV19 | ASRPGVSSTDTQY
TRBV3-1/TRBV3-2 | ASSRLSYEAF
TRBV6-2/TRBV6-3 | ASSYSTGKNTGELF
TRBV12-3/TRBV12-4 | ASSPTGSSEQF
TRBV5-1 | ASTLVAGGPGTGELF
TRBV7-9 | ASSWTGTSGSGETQY
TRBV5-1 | ASSSPEDYNKNIQY
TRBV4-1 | ASSQELAASGQF
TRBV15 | ATSRPSQGRNEQY
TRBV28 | ASSRGLGRLPGELF
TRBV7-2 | ASSLQARPLGTQY
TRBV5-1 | ASSLILAATGELF
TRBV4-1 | ASSQEIMGQGQGEQY
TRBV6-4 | ASRRLAGGSDTQY
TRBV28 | ASSPLRNSGRNEQF
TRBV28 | ASSLSRENEKLF
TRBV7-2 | ASSLQQETQY